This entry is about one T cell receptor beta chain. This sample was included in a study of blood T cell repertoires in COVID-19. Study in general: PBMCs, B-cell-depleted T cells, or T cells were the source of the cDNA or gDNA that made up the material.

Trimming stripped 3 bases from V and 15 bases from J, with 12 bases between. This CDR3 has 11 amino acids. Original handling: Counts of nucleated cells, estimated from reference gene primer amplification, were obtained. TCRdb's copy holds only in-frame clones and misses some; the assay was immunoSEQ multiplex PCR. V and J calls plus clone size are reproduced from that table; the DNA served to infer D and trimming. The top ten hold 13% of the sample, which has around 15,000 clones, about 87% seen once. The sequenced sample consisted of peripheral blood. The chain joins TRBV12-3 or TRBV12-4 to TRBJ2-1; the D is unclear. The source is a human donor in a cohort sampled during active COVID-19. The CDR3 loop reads CASSLNRQRFF. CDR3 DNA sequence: TGTGCCAGCAGTTTGAATAGGCAGCGGTTCTTC.